The 8 T cell receptor beta chains below come from one sample, sequenced in a study of T cell repertoires in cytomegalovirus infection. TCRdb used MiXCR to reprocess the reads, holding one entry per CDR3 protein. The repertoire holds roughly 250,000 distinct CDR3 sequences, with approximately 13% as singletons. The sequenced sample consisted of PBMCs. Receptor source: a human donor in good health (CMV status not recorded). Some clones in this sample may be carry-over from other donors' samples.

This clonotype came up a few times. The gene calls are TRBV6-2 or TRBV6-3 and TRBJ2-7; 11 positions match TRBD1. The V gene's germline CDR1 is MNHEY and CDR2 SVGEGT. CDR3 length: 13 amino acids. V trimming: 6 bases; J trimming: 7 bases; junction bases outside the gene matches: 5. The CDR3 is CASRQDRGHEQYF. The CDR3 DNA reads as TGTGCCAGCAGACAGGACAGGGGGCATGAGCAGTACTTC.

The CDR3 bases are TGTGCCAGCAGTCCCGCGGCGGGTCAACAGCCCCAGCATTTT. Its translation is CASSPAAGQQPQHF. This chain uses TRBV12-3 or TRBV12-4 with TRBJ1-5; unclear D gene. Trimming pared 5 bases from V and 7 bases from J, leaving 15 bases between. The CDR3 consists of 14 residues.

This clonotype was counted at least ten times. CDR3 sequence reads: CASSQDEGLRTGELFF. The CDR3 DNA reads TGTGCCAGCAGCCAAGATGAGGGACTCCGTACCGGGGAGCTGTTTTTT. The rearrangement uses TRBV14 and TRBJ2-2, with a tentative D call TRBD2 (6 bases). The CDR3 covers 16 residues. The V gene's germline CDR1 is SGHDN and CDR2 FVKESK. The germline V and J ends were trimmed by 0 bases and 5 bases, with 13 bases remaining between them.

This clonotype was counted between two and nine times. This chain connects TRBV5-1 to TRBJ1-4; D might be TRBD1 (5 bases). Germline CDR1 is SGHRS and CDR2 is YFSETQ. With 2 bases removed from V and 7 bases from J, the gap between germline ends came to 18 bases. The CDR3 length is 16 residues. Written as DNA, the CDR3 is TGCGCCAGCAGCTTCGACGATCCAGGGCTGAGTGAAAAACTGTTTTTT. It codes for CASSFDDPGLSEKLFF.

This clonotype was seen a few times. The DNA of the CDR3 is TGTGCCAGTGTCAAGGGTAGCGTGGTCTCCGCCGGGGAGCTGTTTTTT. This encodes CASVKGSVVSAGELFF. The rearrangement links TRBV19 to TRBJ2-2; maybe TRBD2 (5 bases). CDR3 length: 16 residues. Looked up from germline, CDR1 is LNHDA and CDR2 is SQIVND (reference sequence). The V and J ends lost 8 bases and 6 bases respectively, with 22 bases between them.

This clonotype has ten or more counts. The V and J genes are TRBV11-2 and TRBJ2-4; 8 bases are a match to TRBD1. CDR3 size: 15 residues. The ends lost 1 base at V and 2 bases at J; junction bases unmatched: 1. CDR1 is SGHAT and CDR2 is FQNNGV in the germline V gene. The CDR3 spells CASSLGTGPKNIQYF. CDR3 DNA: TGTGCCAGCAGCTTAGGGACAGGGCCCAAAAACATTCAGTACTTC.

This clonotype was counted between two and nine times. This chain joins TRBV25-1 and TRBJ1-5, with 7 bases that match TRBD1. The CDR3 is 15 residues long. With V trimmed by 4 bases and J by 4 bases, 7 bases remained unmatched. Germline values: CDR1 MGHDK, CDR2 SYGVNS. In DNA form, the CDR3 reads TGTGCCAGCAGTGGACAGGGAAGAGGGAATCAGCCCCAGCATTTT. Translation gives CASSGQGRGNQPQHF.

This clonotype was observed at least ten times. The chain couples TRBV6-9 to TRBJ2-5; either TRBD1 or TRBD2 may supply D (5 bases each). Germline V CDR1 and CDR2: MNHGY, SVAAGI. CDR3 length: 15 residues. Trimming removed 2 bases from V and 5 bases from J, with 15 bases in between. The DNA for the CDR3 is TGTGCCAGCAGTTATCTACGGGGCGGGTCCGAGACCCAGTACTTC. Amino acid sequence: CASSYLRGGSETQYF.